This TCR beta chain came from a study of T-cell reconstitution after alpha-beta-depleted transplantation in children. The CDR3 spans 15 residues. Trimming shortened V by 5 bases and J by 2 bases, and 15 bases separated the two germline ends. CDR1 and CDR2 (germline): SGHAT, FQNNGV. Points from the study as a whole: Fresh T-cell production supplied most of the T-cell counts and diversity seen one year after transplant.

As it was prepared, the TCRbeta library received unique molecular identifiers. Each CDR3 protein is one row after TCRdb ran MiXCR on the PCR reads. The table shows around 580,000 distinct CDR3 sequences, with over 25% occurring only once. In the case of this clonotype: Its matching antigen is unknown.

The gene calls are TRBV11-2 and TRBJ1-1, with D unclear. Material: PBMCs, obtained before TCRalphabeta/CD19-depleted stem cell transplant. This TCR was sampled from a boy under two years old with Wiskott-Aldrich syndrome, due to receive a stem cell transplant. The CDR3 protein is CASSPREGFNTEAFF. In DNA form, the CDR3 reads TGTGCCAGCAGCCCGCGAGAGGGATTCAACACTGAAGCTTTCTTT.